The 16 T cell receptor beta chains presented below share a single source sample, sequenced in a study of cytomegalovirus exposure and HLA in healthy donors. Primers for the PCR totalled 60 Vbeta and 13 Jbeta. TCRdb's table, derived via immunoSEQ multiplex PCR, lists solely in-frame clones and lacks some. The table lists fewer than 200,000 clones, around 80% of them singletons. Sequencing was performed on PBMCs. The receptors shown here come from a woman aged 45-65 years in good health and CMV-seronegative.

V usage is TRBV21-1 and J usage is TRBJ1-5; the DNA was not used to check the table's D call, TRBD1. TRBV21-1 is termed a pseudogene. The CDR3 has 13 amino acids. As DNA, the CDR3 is TGTGCCAGCAGTGGACAGGGGTGTCAGCCCCAGCATTTT. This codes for CASSGQGCQPQHF.

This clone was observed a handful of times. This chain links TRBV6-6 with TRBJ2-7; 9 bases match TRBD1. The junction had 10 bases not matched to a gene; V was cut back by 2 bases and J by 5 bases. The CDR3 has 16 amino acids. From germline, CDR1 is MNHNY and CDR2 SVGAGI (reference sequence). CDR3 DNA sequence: TGTGCCAGCAGTTACGGGGGGGACAGGGATCGAAACGAGCAGTACTTC. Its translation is CASSYGGDRDRNEQYF.

The CDR3, as DNA: TGTGCCAGCAGCGAAATGTTTGAGGAGACCCAGTACTTC. Its protein is CASSEMFEETQYF. The chain is built from TRBV9 and TRBJ2-5; no definite D call. The CDR3 sequence is 13 residues long. The V gene's germline CDR1 is SGDLS and CDR2 YYNGEE. V was cut by 3 bases and J by 5 bases, with 11 bases left in between.

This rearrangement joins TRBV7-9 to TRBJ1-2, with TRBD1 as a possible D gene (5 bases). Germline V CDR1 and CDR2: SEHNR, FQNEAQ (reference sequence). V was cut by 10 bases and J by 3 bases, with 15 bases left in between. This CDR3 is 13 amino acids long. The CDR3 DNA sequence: TGTGCCAAGCCGGTAGGGGATTACTATGGCTACACCTTC. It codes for CAKPVGDYYGYTF.

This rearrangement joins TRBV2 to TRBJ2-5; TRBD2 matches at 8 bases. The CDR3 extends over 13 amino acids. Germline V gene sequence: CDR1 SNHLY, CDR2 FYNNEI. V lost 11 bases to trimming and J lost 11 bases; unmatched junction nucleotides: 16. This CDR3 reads CADSRGLGGEQYF. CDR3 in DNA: TGTGCCGACTCCAGGGGACTAGGAGGGGAGCAGTACTTC. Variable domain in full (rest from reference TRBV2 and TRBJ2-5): EPEVTQTPSHQVTQMGQEVILRCVPISNHLYFYWYRQILGQKVEFLVSFYNNEISEKSEIFDDQFSVERPDGSNFTLKIRSTKLEDSAMYFCADSRGLGGEQYFGPGTRLLVL.

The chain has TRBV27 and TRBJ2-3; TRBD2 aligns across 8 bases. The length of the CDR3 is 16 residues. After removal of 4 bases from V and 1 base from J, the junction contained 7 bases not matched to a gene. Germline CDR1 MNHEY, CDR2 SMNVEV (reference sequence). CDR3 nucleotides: TGTGCCAGCAGTTCTGGAGTAGCGGGGCGCACAGATACGCAGTATTTT. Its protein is CASSSGVAGRTDTQYF.

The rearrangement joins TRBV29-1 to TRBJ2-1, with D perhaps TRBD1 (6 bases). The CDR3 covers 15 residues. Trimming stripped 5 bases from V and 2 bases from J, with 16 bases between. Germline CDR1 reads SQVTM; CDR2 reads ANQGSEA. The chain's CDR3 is CSVSEGTPAYNEQFF. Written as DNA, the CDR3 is TGCAGCGTTTCCGAGGGGACACCTGCCTACAATGAGCAGTTCTTC.

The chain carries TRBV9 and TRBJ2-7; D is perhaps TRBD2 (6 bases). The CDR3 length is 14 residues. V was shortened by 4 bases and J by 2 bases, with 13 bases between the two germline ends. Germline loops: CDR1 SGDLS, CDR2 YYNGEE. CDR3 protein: CASSYQRETYEQYF. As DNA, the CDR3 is TGTGCCAGCAGCTATCAACGGGAGACCTACGAGCAGTACTTC.

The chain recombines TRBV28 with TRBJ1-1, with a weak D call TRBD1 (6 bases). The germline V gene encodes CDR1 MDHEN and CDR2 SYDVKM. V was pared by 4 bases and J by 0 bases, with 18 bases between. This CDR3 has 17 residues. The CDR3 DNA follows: TGTGCCAGCAGTTCCCCGGGGGGCCGGGGTATGAACACTGAAGCTTTCTTT. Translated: CASSSPGGRGMNTEAFF.

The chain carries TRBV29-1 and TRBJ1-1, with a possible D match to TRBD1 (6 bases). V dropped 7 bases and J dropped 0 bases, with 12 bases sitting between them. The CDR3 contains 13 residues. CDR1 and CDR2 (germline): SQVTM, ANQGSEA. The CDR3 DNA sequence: TGCAGCGACCAAGGACAGATGAACACTGAAGCTTTCTTT. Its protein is CSDQGQMNTEAFF.

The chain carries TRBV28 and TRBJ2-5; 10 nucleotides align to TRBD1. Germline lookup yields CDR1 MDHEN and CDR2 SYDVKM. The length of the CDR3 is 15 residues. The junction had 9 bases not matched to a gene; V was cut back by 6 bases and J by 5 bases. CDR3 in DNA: TGTGCCAGCAGCTTACCGGGACAGGGGCGGGAGACCCAGTACTTC. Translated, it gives CASSLPGQGRETQYF.

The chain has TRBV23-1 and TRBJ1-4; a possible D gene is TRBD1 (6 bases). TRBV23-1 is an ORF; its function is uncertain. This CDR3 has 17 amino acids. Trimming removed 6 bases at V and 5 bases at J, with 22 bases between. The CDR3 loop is CASSKPGQERSNEKLFF. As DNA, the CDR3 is TGCGCCAGCAGCAAACCGGGACAAGAAAGATCGAATGAAAAACTGTTTTTT.

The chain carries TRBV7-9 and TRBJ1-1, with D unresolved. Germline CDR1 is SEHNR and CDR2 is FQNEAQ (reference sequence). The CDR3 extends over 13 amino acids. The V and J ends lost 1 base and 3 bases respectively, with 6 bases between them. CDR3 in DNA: TGTGCCAGCAGCTTAGTTCTTGACACTGAAGCTTTCTTT. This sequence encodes CASSLVLDTEAFF.

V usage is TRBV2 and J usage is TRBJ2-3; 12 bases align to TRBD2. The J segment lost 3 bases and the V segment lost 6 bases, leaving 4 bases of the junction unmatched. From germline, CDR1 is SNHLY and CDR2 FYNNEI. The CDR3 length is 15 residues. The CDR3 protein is CASRLTSGGTDTQYF. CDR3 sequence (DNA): TGTGCCAGCAGATTGACTAGCGGGGGAACAGATACGCAGTATTTT.

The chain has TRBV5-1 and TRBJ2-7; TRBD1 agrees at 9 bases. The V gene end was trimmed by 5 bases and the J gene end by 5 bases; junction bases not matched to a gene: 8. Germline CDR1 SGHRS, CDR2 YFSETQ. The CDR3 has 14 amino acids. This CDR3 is CASRSGQGIHEQYF. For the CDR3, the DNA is TGCGCCAGCAGATCGGGACAGGGTATCCACGAGCAGTACTTC.

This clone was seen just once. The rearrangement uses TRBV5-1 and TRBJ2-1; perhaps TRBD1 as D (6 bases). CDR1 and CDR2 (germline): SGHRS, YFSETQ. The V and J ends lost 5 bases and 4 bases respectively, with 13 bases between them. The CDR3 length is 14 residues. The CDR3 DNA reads TGCGCCAGCAGTTTTACCAGGGGTTACAATGAGCAGTTCTTC. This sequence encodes CASSFTRGYNEQFF.